These T cell receptor beta chains were read from a single sample in a study of regulatory T cells in long-lasting Graves disease. TCRdb fed the multiplex PCR reads into MiXCR, producing one record per CDR3 protein. The sample holds about 620,000 distinct CDR3 sequences; roughly 15% are singletons and the top ten take 18%. This same sample was also part of a study on T cells in Graves' hyperthyroidism and ophthalmopathy.

The input for sequencing was peripheral blood mononuclear cells (PBMCs), taken at new diagnosis, from a patient treated with antithyroid drugs. These receptors all stem from a woman in her 30s with Graves disease. CDR3s include the opening cysteine and the closing phenylalanine or tryptophan. D genes are given only for firm matches. Only part of the rows carry a size: once, few, many, or a class if the clone is expanded.

d_call: .
j_call: TRBJ2-3
clone_size: many
v_call: TRBV27
cdr3_aa: CASRKNGGVSTDTQYF
cdr3_nt: TGTGCCAGCAGAAAAAATGGGGGCGTAAGCACAGATACGCAGTATTTT

d_call: TRBD1
j_call: TRBJ1-6
clone_size: .
v_call: TRBV6-1
cdr3_aa: CASRTERTGGNSPLHF
cdr3_nt: TGTGCCAGCAGAACTGAGAGGACAGGGGGAAATTCACCCCTCCACTTT

d_call: TRBD1
j_call: TRBJ1-2
clone_size: few
v_call: TRBV20-1
cdr3_aa: CSAGDRGPGYGYTF
cdr3_nt: TGCAGTGCTGGAGACAGGGGGCCTGGGTATGGCTACACCTTC

d_call: TRBD2
j_call: TRBJ2-5
clone_size: few
v_call: TRBV6-1
cdr3_aa: CATARQGPAPGLAAETQYF
cdr3_nt: TGTGCCACCGCCCGACAGGGCCCCGCACCGGGACTAGCTGCAGAGACCCAGTACTTC

d_call: TRBD1
j_call: TRBJ1-4
clone_size: many
v_call: TRBV27
cdr3_aa: CASSLIRTGADEKLFF
cdr3_nt: TGTGCCAGCAGCCTAATCAGGACAGGGGCAGATGAAAAACTGTTTTTT

d_call: .
j_call: TRBJ2-7
clone_size: .
v_call: TRBV7-3
cdr3_aa: CASSLAGHEIDEQYF
cdr3_nt: TGTGCCAGCAGCTTAGCGGGACACGAAATCGACGAGCAGTACTTC

d_call: .
j_call: TRBJ1-1
clone_size: .
v_call: TRBV20-1
cdr3_aa: CSATRVGTEAFF
cdr3_nt: TGCAGTGCTACTAGGGTGGGCACTGAAGCTTTCTTT

d_call: .
j_call: TRBJ1-1
clone_size: many
v_call: TRBV30
cdr3_aa: CAWSEGSNTEAFF
cdr3_nt: TGTGCCTGGAGTGAGGGGTCGAACACTGAAGCTTTCTTT

d_call: TRBD2
j_call: TRBJ2-1
clone_size: many
v_call: TRBV28
cdr3_aa: CASSGLTESGRYFGEQFF
cdr3_nt: TGTGCCAGCAGTGGCCTCACAGAAAGCGGGAGGTATTTTGGTGAGCAGTTCTTC

d_call: TRBD1
j_call: TRBJ1-5
clone_size: .
v_call: TRBV24-1
cdr3_aa: CATSETGGGQPQHF
cdr3_nt: TGTGCCACCAGTGAAACAGGGGGCGGGCAGCCCCAGCATTTT

d_call: TRBD2
j_call: TRBJ2-1
clone_size: many
v_call: TRBV11-1
cdr3_aa: CASSLAGLSGRNEQFF
cdr3_nt: TGTGCCAGCAGCTTAGCGGGGTTAAGCGGGAGAAATGAGCAGTTCTTC

d_call: TRBD2
j_call: TRBJ2-1
clone_size: .
v_call: TRBV14
cdr3_aa: CASSRRGLAGRQNEQFF
cdr3_nt: TGTGCCAGCAGCCGACGGGGACTAGCGGGAAGACAGAATGAGCAGTTCTTC

d_call: .
j_call: TRBJ1-4
clone_size: few
v_call: TRBV19
cdr3_aa: CASSPRESPGGYEKLFF
cdr3_nt: TGTGCCAGTAGTCCACGCGAGTCTCCCGGGGGTTATGAAAAACTGTTTTTT

d_call: .
j_call: TRBJ2-7
clone_size: .
v_call: TRBV20-1
cdr3_aa: CSARDEQVELISYEQYF
cdr3_nt: TGCAGTGCTAGAGATGAACAGGTCGAGCTCATATCCTACGAGCAGTACTTC

d_call: TRBD2
j_call: TRBJ2-5
clone_size: few
v_call: TRBV14
cdr3_aa: CASSPGLAGSWETQYF
cdr3_nt: TGTGCCAGCAGCCCGGGACTAGCGGGTTCTTGGGAGACCCAGTACTTC

d_call: TRBD2
j_call: TRBJ2-5
clone_size: few
v_call: TRBV25-1
cdr3_aa: CASSVTSGVQETQYF
cdr3_nt: TGTGCCAGCAGTGTGACTAGCGGGGTGCAAGAGACCCAGTACTTC

d_call: .
j_call: TRBJ2-1
clone_size: many
v_call: TRBV28
cdr3_aa: CATNAGSYNEQFF
cdr3_nt: TGTGCCACCAATGCGGGCTCCTACAATGAGCAGTTCTTC

d_call: TRBD1
j_call: TRBJ1-5
clone_size: many
v_call: TRBV6-1
cdr3_aa: CATRTGGPAQPQHF
cdr3_nt: TGTGCCACTCGGACAGGGGGACCGGCTCAGCCCCAGCATTTT

d_call: .
j_call: TRBJ1-1
clone_size: many
v_call: TRBV6-5
cdr3_aa: CASSFMVNTEAFF
cdr3_nt: TGTGCCAGCAGTTTTATGGTAAACACTGAAGCTTTCTTT

d_call: .
j_call: TRBJ2-5
clone_size: few
v_call: TRBV4-2
cdr3_aa: CASSLNAQETQYF
cdr3_nt: TGTGCCAGCAGCCTAAATGCCCAAGAGACCCAGTACTTC

d_call: TRBD1
j_call: TRBJ1-1
clone_size: many
v_call: TRBV9
cdr3_aa: CASSVDGTGRAEAFF
cdr3_nt: TGTGCCAGCAGCGTAGACGGGACAGGGCGCGCTGAAGCTTTCTTT

d_call: .
j_call: TRBJ2-3
clone_size: few
v_call: TRBV25-1
cdr3_aa: CASSVKFSPTDTQYF
cdr3_nt: TGTGCCAGCAGTGTAAAGTTCTCTCCCACAGATACGCAGTATTTT

d_call: .
j_call: TRBJ2-2
clone_size: .
v_call: TRBV5-1
cdr3_aa: CASRNQGRGALGTGELFF
cdr3_nt: TGTGCCAGCAGAAATCAGGGACGGGGGGCCCTGGGCACCGGGGAGCTGTTTTTT

d_call: .
j_call: TRBJ1-5
clone_size: many
v_call: TRBV2
cdr3_aa: CASSGNIMGQPQHF
cdr3_nt: TGTGCCAGCAGTGGGAACATTATGGGGCAGCCCCAGCATTTT

d_call: .
j_call: TRBJ2-1
clone_size: .
v_call: TRBV24-1
cdr3_aa: CATCPSGPSSYNEQFF
cdr3_nt: TGTGCCACCTGCCCCTCTGGCCCGAGCTCCTACAATGAGCAGTTCTTC

d_call: TRBD1
j_call: TRBJ2-1
clone_size: few
v_call: TRBV15
cdr3_aa: CATSRDGTGRLNEQFF
cdr3_nt: TGTGCCACCAGCAGAGACGGGACAGGGAGATTAAATGAGCAGTTCTTC

d_call: .
j_call: TRBJ2-1
clone_size: .
v_call: TRBV15
cdr3_aa: CATSRDRRDNEQFF
cdr3_nt: TGTGCCACCAGCAGAGATCGGAGAGACAATGAGCAGTTCTTC

d_call: .
j_call: TRBJ1-1
clone_size: many
v_call: TRBV28
cdr3_aa: CASSPSVGKNTEAFF
cdr3_nt: TGTGCCAGCAGTCCCTCGGTAGGGAAGAACACTGAAGCTTTCTTT

d_call: .
j_call: TRBJ1-2
clone_size: many
v_call: TRBV28
cdr3_aa: CASSTIAGTTFNYGYTF
cdr3_nt: TGTGCCAGCAGTACGATCGCCGGGACGACCTTTAACTATGGCTACACCTTC